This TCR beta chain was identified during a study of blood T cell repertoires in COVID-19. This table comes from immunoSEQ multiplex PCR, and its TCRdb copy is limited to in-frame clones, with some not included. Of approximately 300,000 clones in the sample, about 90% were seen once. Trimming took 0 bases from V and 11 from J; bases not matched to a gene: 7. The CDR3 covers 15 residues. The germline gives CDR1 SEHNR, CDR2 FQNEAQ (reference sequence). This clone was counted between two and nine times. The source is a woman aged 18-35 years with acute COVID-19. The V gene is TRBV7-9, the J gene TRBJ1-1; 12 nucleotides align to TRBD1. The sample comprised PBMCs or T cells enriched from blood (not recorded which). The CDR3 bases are TGTGCCAGCAGCTTAGCTCAGGGGACAGGGGGCTTCGCTTTCTTT. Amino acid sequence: CASSLAQGTGGFAFF.